This T cell receptor (beta chain) was obtained from a study of identical twins. Broader study findings: Modeled out-of-frame TCR alpha sharing in monozygotic twins fell below observed levels.

TCRdb ran MiXCR on the 5' RACE reads and lists one entry per CDR3 protein. The table has hundreds of thousands of distinct CDR3 sequences, 20% to 25% seen once; the top ten hold approximately 0.48%. As to this clonotype: Its antigen is as yet unknown.

CDR1 is DFQATT, CDR2 SNEGSKA, per germline (reference sequence). CDR3 size: 11 residues. Trimming cost V 6 bases and J 7 bases, with 12 bases left between them. These data were likewise used in another study, on yellow fever vaccine responses in identical twins.

The receptor was isolated from a woman aged 18-29 years in good health. V and J are TRBV20-1 and TRBJ1-1, with D maybe TRBD1 (5 bases). Sequenced sample: CD4+ T cells sorted from blood. CDR3: CSAPGTGEAFF. Here the CDR3 DNA reads TGCAGTGCCCCCGGGACGGGTGAAGCTTTCTTT.